The 26 T cell receptor beta chains below all came from one sample that was sequenced in a study of blood T cell repertoires in COVID-19. Clones were sequenced by immunoSEQ multiplex PCR, and TCRdb holds only the in-frame ones, with some missing. Of approximately 100,000 clones in the sample, roughly 92% are singletons; the top ten hold around 5.7%. The sample consisted of peripheral blood. The receptors stem from a man between 65 and 85 years old with acute or convalescent COVID-19.

J is TRBJ2-1 and V is TRBV3-1 (or the pseudogene TRBV3-2); 14 bases map to TRBD2. The CDR3 is 16 amino acids. Trimming removed 4 bases from V and 9 bases from J; junction bases left unmatched: 8. CDR1 LGHDT and CDR2 YNNKEL come from the germline V gene (reference sequence). CDR3 region: CASSPPTSGRAGEQFF. CDR3 DNA: TGTGCCAGCAGCCCCCCGACTAGCGGGAGGGCCGGTGAGCAGTTCTTC.

The chain couples TRBV6-2 or TRBV6-3 to TRBJ1-5; a weak D match, TRBD1 (6 bases). Per germline, CDR1 MNHEY and CDR2 SVGEGT. The CDR3 loop spans 14 amino acids. V was cut by 7 bases and J by 6 bases, with 16 bases left in between. The CDR3 nucleotides read TGTGCCAGCACCCCAGGGGCCAGGGGTCAGCCCCAGCATTTT. Its translation is CASTPGARGQPQHF.

The rearrangement links TRBV28 to TRBJ1-1, with a weak D call TRBD1 (5 bases). Germline CDR1 is MDHEN and CDR2 is SYDVKM. Trimming shortened V by 8 bases and J by 2 bases, and 12 bases separated the two germline ends. This CDR3 spans 13 amino acids. CDR3 sequence reads: CASRTTGNTEAFF. In DNA form, the CDR3 reads TGTGCCAGCCGTACCACAGGAAACACTGAAGCTTTCTTT. The variable domain in full, with the rest retrieved from reference TRBV28 and TRBJ1-1, is DVKVTQSSRYLVKRTGEKVFLECVQDMDHENMFWYRQDPGLGLRLIYFSYDVKMKEKGDIPEGYSVSREKKERFSLILESASTNQTSMYLCASRTTGNTEAFFGQGTRLTVV.

This clone was counted a single time. The V and J genes are TRBV19 and TRBJ1-5; a weak D match, TRBD1 (5 bases). From germline, CDR1 is LNHDA and CDR2 SQIVND (reference sequence). V was cut by 3 bases and J by 0 bases, with 12 bases left in between. The CDR3 loop spans 16 amino acids. CDR3 coding DNA: TGTGCCAGTAGTATTTTGGAAGGGGTTAGCAATCAGCCCCAGCATTTT. It yields the protein CASSILEGVSNQPQHF.

This chain uses TRBV5-5 with TRBJ2-7; the match to TRBD1 covers 8 bases. The CDR3 has 16 residues. The trim removed 5 bases at V and 0 bases at J, leaving 10 bases unmatched. Per the germline V gene, CDR1 is SGHKS and CDR2 is YYEKEE (reference sequence). Here the CDR3 reads CASRDMIQGGSYEQYF. For the CDR3, the DNA is TGTGCCAGCAGGGATATGATACAGGGGGGCTCCTACGAGCAGTACTTC.

Notes on this clone: This sample includes further DNA sequences coding for the same CDR3. The chain employs TRBV6-6 and TRBJ2-7; TRBD2 aligns across 8 bases. CDR1 MNHNY and CDR2 SVGAGI come from the germline V gene (reference sequence). After removal of 2 bases from V and 4 bases from J, the junction contained 1 base not matched to a gene. The CDR3 totals 13 residues. The CDR3 nucleotides are TGTGCCAGCAGTTACCCGGGGGGGTACGAGCAGTACTTC. Amino acid sequence: CASSYPGGYEQYF.

This chain uses TRBV2 with TRBJ1-5; D possibly corresponds to TRBD1 (6 bases). In germline, CDR1 is SNHLY, CDR2 FYNNEI. The CDR3 length is 14 residues. The ends were cut back, 5 bases at V and 4 bases at J, with 12 bases in the middle. Written as DNA, the CDR3 is TGTGCCAGCAGTTCCCGACAGGCAAATCAGCCCCAGCATTTT. Translating gives CASSSRQANQPQHF.

This clone showed up just once. V is TRBV5-6 and J is TRBJ1-6, with 7 bases lining up with TRBD1. The germline CDR1 and CDR2 sequences are SGHDT and YYEEEE. The CDR3 is 14 residues long. Trimming took 2 bases from V and 7 from J; bases not matched to a gene: 3. CDR3 region: CASSLGGGNSPLHF. CDR3 sequence (DNA): TGTGCCAGCAGCTTAGGGGGCGGGAATTCACCCCTCCACTTT.

The chain uses TRBV19 and TRBJ2-7; 13 bases are shared with TRBD2. The V gene's germline CDR1 is LNHDA and CDR2 SQIVND (reference sequence). V lost 4 bases to trimming and J lost 0 bases; unmatched junction nucleotides: 6. The CDR3 totals 17 residues. The CDR3 bases are TGTGCCAGTAGTAGCCAGACTAGCGGGAGGTACTCCTACGAGCAGTACTTC. Its translation is CASSSQTSGRYSYEQYF. The variable domain in full, with the rest retrieved from reference TRBV19 and TRBJ2-7, is DGGITQSPKYLFRKEGQNVTLSCEQNLNHDAMYWYRQDPGQGLRLIYYSQIVNDFQKGDIAEGYSVSREKKESFPLTVTSAQKNPTAFYLCASSSQTSGRYSYEQYFGPGTRLTVT.

The genes are TRBV11-2 and TRBJ2-5; D remains ambiguous. The V end lost 1 base, the J end lost 4 bases, and 7 bases lay between the germline ends. In germline, CDR1 is SGHAT, CDR2 FQNNGV. The CDR3 loop spans 13 amino acids. CDR3 DNA: TGTGCCAGCAGCTTAGTGGCAGTAGAGACCCAGTACTTC. Protein sequence: CASSLVAVETQYF. Looking up the rest from reference TRBV11-2 and TRBJ2-5 gives the full variable domain: EAGVAQSPRYKIIEKRQSVAFWCNPISGHATLYWYQQILGQGPKLLIQFQNNGVVDDSQLPKDRFSAERLKGVDSTLKIQPAKLEDSAVYLCASSLVAVETQYFGPGTRLLVL.

The chain employs TRBV7-2 and TRBJ2-3, with 12 bases identical to TRBD2. Germline assignment: CDR1 SGHTA and CDR2 FQGNSA. The CDR3 has 16 residues. With V trimmed by 3 bases and J by 1 base, 2 bases remained unmatched. The CDR3 bases are TGTGCCAGCAGCTTTCGACTAGCGGGAGGCACAGATACGCAGTATTTT. Amino acids: CASSFRLAGGTDTQYF.

The chain combines TRBV10-1 with TRBJ1-1; no definite D call. The CDR3 consists of 14 residues. The V gene's germline CDR1 is WNHNN and CDR2 SYGVQD (reference sequence). V was cut by 5 bases and J by 1 base, with 11 bases left in between. The CDR3 DNA reads TGCGCCAGCAGTTTACCCGGCGGGAACACTGAAGCTTTCTTT. Protein sequence: CASSLPGGNTEAFF.

This chain uses TRBV19 with TRBJ1-2; no clear D. Between the trimmed V and J ends, which lost 0 bases and 7 bases, there was a span of 12 bases. Germline CDR1 reads LNHDA; CDR2 reads SQIVND (reference sequence). The CDR3 loop spans 14 amino acids. CDR3: CASSIEPVRLGYTF. The DNA of the CDR3 is TGTGCCAGTAGTATAGAGCCAGTGCGGCTTGGCTACACCTTC.

The chain couples TRBV6-5 to TRBJ1-3; tentative D call: TRBD1 (6 bases). Germline assignment: CDR1 MNHEY and CDR2 SVGAGI. The CDR3 runs to 15 residues. The V end lost 7 bases, the J end lost 3 bases, and 16 bases lay between the germline ends. CDR3 nucleotide sequence: TGTGCCAGCACCACCCAGGGGTTGAGTGGAAACACCATATATTTT. Residues: CASTTQGLSGNTIYF.

The chain employs TRBV6-5 and TRBJ2-2; TRBD2 agrees at 8 bases. The CDR3 spans 14 residues. Germline V gene data show CDR1 as MNHEY and CDR2 as SVGAGI. Unmatched junction bases numbered 7, after V lost 6 bases and J lost 7 bases. CDR3 in DNA: TGTGCCAGCAGCTCCGGGGCGGGGGGCGGGGAGCTGTTTTTT. It codes for CASSSGAGGGELFF.

This clone was detected only once. The chain is built from TRBV28 and TRBJ1-3; D may be TRBD1 (5 bases). The CDR3 contains 15 residues. Germline V CDR1 and CDR2: MDHEN, SYDVKM. The V and J ends lost 4 bases and 0 bases respectively, with 10 bases between them. The CDR3 protein is CASSSGLFSGNTIYF. DNA for the CDR3: TGTGCCAGCAGTTCGGGACTGTTCTCTGGAAACACCATATATTTT.

The chain carries TRBV5-8 and TRBJ2-5; 8 bases are a match to TRBD1. Germline V gene lookup returns CDR1 SGHTS and CDR2 YDEGEE. J gave up 4 bases and V 4 bases, and 9 bases lay outside the gene matches. The CDR3 consists of 15 residues. In DNA, the CDR3 is TGTGCCAGCAGCAGCAGGGGGCGGTCTGTAGAGACCCAGTACTTC. Residues: CASSSRGRSVETQYF. Full variable domain (remainder filled in from reference TRBV5-8 and TRBJ2-5): EAGVTQSPTHLIKTRGQQATLRCSPISGHTSVYWYQQALGLGLQFLLWYDEGEERNRGNFPPRFSGRQFPNYSSELNVNALELEDSALYLCASSSRGRSVETQYFGPGTRLLVL.

The chain has TRBV9 and TRBJ1-4; 7 bases are a match to TRBD1. Germline CDR1 SGDLS, CDR2 YYNGEE. This CDR3 is built from 14 residues. V lost 2 bases, J lost 3 bases, and 1 base stayed unmatched. The CDR3 spells CASSVGTANEKLFF. Written as DNA, the CDR3 is TGTGCCAGCAGCGTCGGGACAGCTAATGAAAAACTGTTTTTT.

V and J are TRBV6-6 and TRBJ2-3; 11 bases align to TRBD1. V lost 6 bases and J lost 3; bases outside the gene matches: 5. Germline V gives CDR1 MNHNY, CDR2 SVGAGI (reference sequence). The CDR3 sequence is 15 residues long. The CDR3: CASRGRDRGTDTQYF. The CDR3 coding sequence is TGTGCCAGCAGGGGTAGGGACAGGGGGACAGATACGCAGTATTTT.

The V gene is TRBV28, the J gene TRBJ1-4; TRBD1 might be the D (6 bases). Per germline, CDR1 MDHEN and CDR2 SYDVKM. This CDR3 has 14 amino acids. Trimming cost V 7 bases and J 8 bases, with 17 bases left between them. The CDR3 DNA sequence: TGTGCCAGCACATCGGGGGGGGCGCAAGAAAAACTGTTTTTT. Translation gives CASTSGGAQEKLFF.

The rearrangement joins TRBV27 to TRBJ2-1; no clear D gene. This CDR3 spans 14 amino acids. The V end was cut by 1 base, the J end by 5 bases, with 9 bases between. The germline V gene has CDR1 MNHEY and CDR2 SMNVEV (reference sequence). CDR3 in amino acids: CASSLLRSNNEQFF. The CDR3 DNA reads as TGTGCCAGCAGTTTATTGAGATCCAACAATGAGCAGTTCTTC.

The chain joins TRBV28 to TRBJ1-2; D perhaps matches TRBD1 (5 bases). Trimming removed 10 bases at V and 7 bases at J, with 16 bases between. From germline, CDR1 is MDHEN and CDR2 SYDVKM. The CDR3 spans 12 residues. This CDR3 is CANRQTGGGYTF. The DNA of the CDR3 is TGTGCCAACCGACAGACCGGCGGTGGCTACACCTTC.

The rearrangement joins TRBV7-2 to TRBJ1-2; no reliable D call. Trimming removed 5 bases from V and 3 bases from J, with 10 bases in between. Germline V gene sequence: CDR1 SGHTA, CDR2 FQGNSA. This CDR3 has 13 amino acids. CDR3 in DNA: TGTGCCAGCAGCCTAAGACAAGACTATGGCTACACCTTC. Translated, it gives CASSLRQDYGYTF. The complete variable domain, with remaining parts taken from reference TRBV7-2 and TRBJ1-2, reads GAGVSQSPSNKVTEKGKDVELRCDPISGHTALYWYRQSLGQGLEFLIYFQGNSAPDKSGLPSDRFSAERTGGSVSTLTIQRTQQEDSAVYLCASSLRQDYGYTFGSGTRLTVV.

The chain has TRBV25-1 and TRBJ1-6, with D perhaps TRBD1 (6 bases). Germline CDR1 MGHDK, CDR2 SYGVNS. This CDR3 region has 13 residues. V lost 3 bases and J 7 bases, leaving 7 bases between the germline ends. The CDR3 DNA follows: TGTGCCAGCAGTGACAGGGGAAATTCACCCCTCCACTTT. This sequence encodes CASSDRGNSPLHF. Full variable domain (rest looked up from reference TRBV25-1 and TRBJ1-6): EADIYQTPRYLVIGTGKKITLECSQTMGHDKMYWYQQDPGMELHLIHYSYGVNSTEKGDLSSESTVSRIRTEHFPLTLESARPSHTSQYLCASSDRGNSPLHFGNGTRLTVT.

The V and J genes are TRBV6-5 and TRBJ1-2; no clear D gene. This CDR3 comprises 14 residues. V dropped 7 bases and J dropped 4 bases, with 16 bases sitting between them. The germline CDR1 and CDR2 sequences are MNHEY and SVGAGI. The DNA for the CDR3 is TGTGCCAGCATGGCCAGGCCCAACCTCTATGGCTACACCTTC. As protein: CASMARPNLYGYTF.

The J gene is TRBJ1-1, the V gene TRBV2; D call uncertain. The germline V gene has CDR1 SNHLY and CDR2 FYNNEI. The CDR3 is 12 amino acids. V lost 7 bases to trimming and J lost 0 bases, with 6 bases between them. CDR3 in amino acids: CASTVMNTEAFF. In nucleotides, the CDR3 is TGTGCCAGCACGGTGATGAACACTGAAGCTTTCTTT.